The 10 T cell receptor beta chains reported below all come from one sample, sequenced in a study of blood T cell repertoires in COVID-19. Sequencing used immunoSEQ multiplex PCR; TCRdb keeps in-frame clones, though not all of them. The data show some 340,000 clones, with around 87% seen just once and about 5.4% held by the top ten. The sequenced sample consisted of PBMCs or T cells enriched from blood (not recorded which). The receptors stem from a woman aged 25-40 years who had recovered from COVID-19.

CDR3 amino acids: CASSDRGSPTDTQYF. CDR3 nucleotide sequence: TGTGCCAGCTCCGACAGGGGGTCCCCCACAGATACGCAGTATTTT. The V and J genes are TRBV11-3 and TRBJ2-3; 9 bases match TRBD1. The ends lost 8 bases at V and 2 bases at J; junction bases unmatched: 8. The germline V gene has CDR1 SGHNT and CDR2 YENEEA. The CDR3 has 15 residues.

V is TRBV7-8 and J is TRBJ2-2; the match to TRBD1 covers 8 bases. Germline V lookup: CDR1 SGHVS, CDR2 FQNEAQ. The length of the CDR3 is 16 residues. J gave up 9 bases and V 2 bases, and 11 bases lay outside the gene matches. Written as DNA, the CDR3 is TGTGCCAGCAGCTTACCGGGCCAGGGGGCCTGGCGGGAGCTGTTTTTT. This sequence encodes CASSLPGQGAWRELFF. The full variable domain, with the rest looked up from reference TRBV7-8 and TRBJ2-2, is GAGVSQSPRYKVAKRGQDVALRCDPISGHVSLFWYQQALGQGPEFLTYFQNEAQLDKSGLPSDRFFAERPEGSVSTLKIQRTQQEDSAVYLCASSLPGQGAWRELFFGEGSRLTVL.

The chain couples TRBV27 to TRBJ1-1, with 10 nucleotides matching TRBD1. The germline V gene encodes CDR1 MNHEY and CDR2 SMNVEV (reference sequence). V shed 9 bases and J 3 bases; nucleotides not matched to a gene: 16. The CDR3 runs to 17 residues. CDR3 in amino acids: CASAKYQLGTGDTEAFF. CDR3 DNA: TGTGCCAGTGCTAAATATCAGCTTGGGACAGGGGACACTGAAGCTTTCTTT.

The rearrangement joins TRBV28 to TRBJ1-5; 9 nucleotides line up with TRBD1. The germline V gene encodes CDR1 MDHEN and CDR2 SYDVKM. The CDR3 runs 15 residues. Germline trimming cut 6 bases from V and 2 bases from J; bases unmatched to any gene: 5. The CDR3 loop is CASRETGGGNQPQHF. The CDR3, as DNA: TGTGCCAGCAGGGAGACAGGGGGTGGCAATCAGCCCCAGCATTTT.

The chain employs TRBV3-1 (or the pseudogene TRBV3-2) and TRBJ1-2, with D tentatively TRBD1 (6 bases). V was trimmed by 8 bases and J by 4 bases, leaving 20 bases between them. This CDR3 has 15 residues. CDR1 and CDR2 (germline): LGHDT, YNNKEL (reference sequence). CDR3 region: CASRDVAGAGYGYTF. The CDR3 DNA follows: TGTGCCAGCCGTGACGTGGCGGGGGCGGGCTATGGCTACACCTTC.

This clone was seen only once. DNA for the CDR3: TGTGCCAGCCAACCGGGACAGGGTGGTGACTATGGCTACACCTTC. It encodes CASQPGQGGDYGYTF. J is TRBJ1-2 and V is TRBV19; TRBD1 aligns across 9 bases. The CDR3 contains 15 residues. In germline, CDR1 is LNHDA, CDR2 SQIVND (reference sequence). J was trimmed by 3 bases and V by 9 bases; bases with no gene match: 11.

The CDR3 loop is CASSLGSLAVQETQYF. In nucleotides, the CDR3 is TGTGCCAGCAGCTTAGGGTCGCTAGCGGTCCAAGAGACCCAGTACTTC. The chain combines TRBV7-2 with TRBJ2-5; TRBD2 matches at 7 bases. Germline V gene sequence: CDR1 SGHTA, CDR2 FQGNSA. With V trimmed by 1 base and J by 1 base, 6 bases remained unmatched. The CDR3 has 16 amino acids.

This rearrangement joins TRBV21-1 to TRBJ1-1; the table's D gene call, TRBD1, was not cross checked with the DNA. TRBV21-1 has pseudogene status. The length of the CDR3 is 14 residues. The CDR3 is CASSLTTGCTEAFF. The CDR3 DNA sequence: TGTGCCAGCAGCTTAACGACAGGGTGCACTGAAGCTTTCTTT.

The genes are TRBV29-1 and TRBJ1-1; a weak D match, TRBD1 (6 bases). Germline-derived CDR1 and CDR2 are SQVTM and ANQGSEA. The germline V and J ends were trimmed by 6 bases and 1 base, with 15 bases remaining between them. The CDR3 is 14 amino acids. The CDR3 DNA is TGCAGCGTCGCCGGGGGGCTAAAGAACACTGAAGCTTTCTTT. Translating it yields CSVAGGLKNTEAFF.

This chain links TRBV5-5 with TRBJ1-2; D gene ambiguous. V lost 0 bases to trimming and J lost 3 bases, with 6 bases between them. CDR1 SGHKS and CDR2 YYEKEE come from the germline V gene (reference sequence). The CDR3 has 13 residues. CDR3 nucleotide sequence: TGTGCCAGCAGCTTGGCCGGTGACTATGGCTACACCTTC. It yields the protein CASSLAGDYGYTF.